The clone carrying this TCR beta chain has just a few counts. Its antigen is currently unknown. This entry comes from a study of blood T cells in healthy people across ages. A second PCR of 7 to 11 cycles used a sample-barcoded 5' primer and a J-beta primer mix. TCRdb processed the 5' RACE reads anew with MiXCR; each CDR3 protein has one entry. Found here are around 1,000,000 distinct CDR3 sequences, around 27% of them singletons; the top ten hold about 0.8%. Overall study findings and caveats: As age increased, TCR beta diversity per million T cells fell in a roughly linear fashion. Total diversity from one million sequenced T cells was likely underestimated.

The CDR3 contains 15 residues. Germline loops: CDR1 SGHAT, CDR2 FQDESV (reference sequence). The sample also formed part of further work on T cells of mothers and their children. That paper states: Added by the second PCR's M1S primer were sample barcodes and 2-4 random nucleotides. The shaping of TCR recombination output by thymic selection is similar in related and unrelated pairs.

This chain links TRBV11-1 with TRBJ2-5; D is possibly TRBD1 (5 bases). TRBJ2-7 matches the DNA end more closely, so the J call is doubtful. The sequenced sample was blood. This sequence originates from a girl aged 2-10 years in good health. The CDR3 loop reads CASSRVPDISYEQYF. For the CDR3, the DNA is TGTGCCAGCAGCCGTGTCCCGGACATCTCCTACGAGCAGTACTTC.